The 5 T cell receptor beta chains listed next were all sequenced from one sample in a study of OX40 agonist ivuxolimab in advanced cancers. Assay: immunoSEQ multiplex PCR; the TCRdb copy retains only in-frame clones and omits some. Here the sample spans more than 80,000 clones, less than 95% being singletons. Source: CD4+ or CD8+ T cells sorted from blood, taken in a trial of the OX40 agonist ivuxolimab. Receptor source: an adult with an advanced solid tumor such as melanoma, head and neck, liver or kidney cancer.

This chain joins TRBV30 and TRBJ2-7; TRBD2 agrees at 9 bases. Germline loops: CDR1 GTSNPN, CDR2 SVGIG (reference sequence). This CDR3 contains 15 residues. J gave up 3 bases and V 2 bases, and 8 bases lay outside the gene matches. The CDR3 region has the DNA TGTGCCTGGAGTCAAGCGGGGGGCCCGTTCTACGAGCAGTACTTC. The encoded protein is CAWSQAGGPFYEQYF.

This rearrangement joins TRBV4-3 to TRBJ2-5, with D perhaps given as TRBD1 or TRBD2 (5 bases each). The V end lost 4 bases, the J end lost 5 bases, and 11 bases lay between the germline ends. CDR3 length: 13 residues. Germline CDR1 reads LGHNA; CDR2 reads YSLEER. CDR3 loop: CASSPDWGETQYF. CDR3 DNA sequence: TGCGCCAGCAGCCCGGACTGGGGGGAGACCCAGTACTTC.

The chain joins TRBV19 to TRBJ2-3, with a weak D call TRBD2 (7 bases). Germline CDR1 LNHDA, CDR2 SQIVND (reference sequence). V was clipped by 7 bases and J by 0 bases, with 14 bases between them. The CDR3 contains 15 residues. This CDR3 reads CASTGGGASTDTQYF. CDR3 sequence (DNA): TGTGCCAGTACCGGAGGGGGGGCGAGCACAGATACGCAGTATTTT.

This chain connects TRBV4-1 to TRBJ2-7, with TRBD2 as a possible D gene (6 bases). The CDR3 totals 16 residues. The germline V gene encodes CDR1 MGHRA and CDR2 YSYEKL. Trimming shortened V by 1 base and J by 4 bases, and 17 bases separated the two germline ends. CDR3: CASSQVWAGSLYEQYF. In DNA form, the CDR3 reads TGCGCCAGCAGCCAAGTTTGGGCGGGGAGCCTTTACGAGCAGTACTTC.

The genes are TRBV10-2 and TRBJ2-7; D remains unclear. The CDR3 is made up of 12 amino acids. The V end was cut by 4 bases, the J end by 1 base, with 5 bases between. Germline loops: CDR1 WSHSY, CDR2 SAAADI. CDR3 sequence reads: CASSAGSYEQYF. CDR3 in DNA: TGCGCCAGCAGTGCTGGGTCCTACGAGCAGTACTTC.